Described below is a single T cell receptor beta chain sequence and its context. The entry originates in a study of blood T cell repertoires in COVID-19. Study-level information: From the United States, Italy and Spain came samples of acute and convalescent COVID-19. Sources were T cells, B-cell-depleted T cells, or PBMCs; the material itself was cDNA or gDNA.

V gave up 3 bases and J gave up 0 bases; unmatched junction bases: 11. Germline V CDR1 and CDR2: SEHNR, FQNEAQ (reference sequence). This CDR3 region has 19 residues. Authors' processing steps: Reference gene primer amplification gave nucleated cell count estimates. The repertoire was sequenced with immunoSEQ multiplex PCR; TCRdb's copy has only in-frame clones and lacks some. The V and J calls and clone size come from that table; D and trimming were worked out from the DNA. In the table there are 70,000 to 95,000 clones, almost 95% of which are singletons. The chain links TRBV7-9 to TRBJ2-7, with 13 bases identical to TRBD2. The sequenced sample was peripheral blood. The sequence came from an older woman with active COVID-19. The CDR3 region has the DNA TGTGCCAGCAGCTTTGCCCCGGGACTAGCGGGGTACCACTCCTACGAGCAGTACTTC. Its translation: CASSFAPGLAGYHSYEQYF.